These T cell receptor beta chains were read from a single sample in a study of PD-L1 blockade in urothelial cancer. Libraries were prepared by immunoSEQ multiplex PCR; TCRdb keeps only in-frame clonotypes and omits some of them. The table shows about 25,000 clones, with roughly 84% occurring only once. The sequencing used PBMCs, collected around atezolizumab (anti-PD-L1) treatment. The source of these receptors is a man between 65 and 79 years old with urothelial cancer. CDR3s include the opening cysteine and the closing phenylalanine or tryptophan. Each record gives: clone size, J gene, D gene, V gene, CDR3 DNA, CDR3 protein. The D gene is left open where the match is weak. Clone size is not always given. Where it is, it says once, few, many or a class for expanded clones.

NA,TRBJ1-2,TRBD1,TRBV6-4,TGTGCCAGCAGTGACACAGGGGGAGTAGATGGCTACACCTTC,CASSDTGGVDGYTF
NA,TRBJ2-1,NA,TRBV4-2,TGTGCCAGCAGCCAACCTACTCCTGCCTACAATGAGCAGTTCTTC,CASSQPTPAYNEQFF
NA,TRBJ2-7,NA,TRBV11-1,TGTGCCAGCAGCTTAGTAGCTCTAAGCGACGAGCAGTACTTC,CASSLVALSDEQYF
NA,TRBJ2-7,NA,TRBV30,TGTGCCTGGAGTCGGGATATCAACTCCTACGAGCAGTACTTC,CAWSRDINSYEQYF
NA,TRBJ1-3,TRBD1,TRBV4-2,TGTGCCAGCAGCCAAGAGGGACAGGGGGCTGGAAACACCATATATTTT,CASSQEGQGAGNTIYF
NA,TRBJ2-5,TRBD1,TRBV7-9,TGTGCCAGCAACCCGAACGGACAGGTTGTAGAGACCCAGTACTTC,CASNPNGQVVETQYF
NA,TRBJ2-2,TRBD2,TRBV4-1,TGCGCCAGCAGCCCCCGACTAGCGGGAGGGCCTGGTGGCACCGGGGAGCTGTTTTTT,CASSPRLAGGPGGTGELFF
NA,TRBJ1-1,NA,TRBV6-6,TGTGCCAGCGTAGGGGCTGAAGCTTTCTTT,CASVGAEAFF
NA,TRBJ2-5,NA,TRBV6-5,TGTGCCAGCAGTTACACGGGAACAGGGCAAGAGACCCAGTACTTC,CASSYTGTGQETQYF
NA,TRBJ1-2,TRBD1,TRBV19,TGTGCCAGTACAGAGGGGGCGTCCGGCTACACCTTC,CASTEGASGYTF
few,TRBJ2-1,NA,TRBV5-1,TGCGCCAGCCTGGACGGGAACGACAATGAGCAGTTCTTC,CASLDGNDNEQFF
NA,TRBJ2-1,NA,TRBV27,TGTGCCAGCAAAGAAGCGTTCGCCTACAATGAGCAGTTCTTC,CASKEAFAYNEQFF
NA,TRBJ1-1,NA,TRBV14,TGTGCCAGCAGCCTGACAGCTTGGGGAAACACTGAAGCTTTCTTT,CASSLTAWGNTEAFF
NA,TRBJ1-2,NA,TRBV4-1,TGCGCCAGCAGCCTAGAGTCAGGGGTGGTCTATGGCTACACCTTC,CASSLESGVVYGYTF
few,TRBJ1-4,NA,TRBV27,TGTGCCAGCTCCTCGGGGAACACGGAAAAACTGTTTTTT,CASSSGNTEKLFF
NA,TRBJ1-4,NA,TRBV5-6,TGTGCCAGCAGCGGCGGGGGGCCTAATGAAAAACTGTTTTTT,CASSGGGPNEKLFF
NA,TRBJ1-3,NA,TRBV6-5,TGTGCCAGCAGTACGAGCTCTGGAAACACCATATATTTT,CASSTSSGNTIYF
few,TRBJ2-1,NA,TRBV9,TGTGCCAGCAGCGCCGTCCAGGCAGGGGTAGATGAGCAGTTCTTC,CASSAVQAGVDEQFF
NA,TRBJ2-1,TRBD2,TRBV4-3,TGCGCCAGCAGCCAAGATCTAGCGGGAGACAATGAGCAGTTCTTC,CASSQDLAGDNEQFF
NA,TRBJ2-1,NA,TRBV6-5,TGTGCCAGCAGTTACTCGGGCGTTGGATCCTACAATGAGCAGTTCTTC,CASSYSGVGSYNEQFF
NA,TRBJ2-2,TRBD2,TRBV6-5,TGTGCCAGCAGTTGGCGGGAGGATGGCGGGGAGCTGTTTTTT,CASSWREDGGELFF
NA,TRBJ2-1,TRBD2,TRBV7-3,TGTGCCAGCAGCCCCCCCGGGAGGTCCATCAATGAGCAGTTCTTC,CASSPPGRSINEQFF